Listed below are T cell receptor beta chains from one sample, sequenced in a study of CD4 T cells in relation to SARS-CoV-2 and coronaviruses. The assay was immunoSEQ multiplex PCR, and TCRdb's table has in-frame clones only and misses some. The sample gives around 30,000 clones, roughly 82% of which show up once; around 3.3% is in the top ten. These TCRs' antigens remain unknown. Sequenced: memory CD4+ T cells from PBMCs, cultured in vitro. The receptors come from an adult with COVID-19. The CDR3 runs from the conserved cysteine through the conserved F or W. D genes are given only for firm matches. The size entry is marked missing in some rows and otherwise reads once, few, many or a size class.

d_call: -; cdr3_length: 16; clone_size: -; j_call: TRBJ1-3; v_call: TRBV2; cdr3_nt: TGTGCCAGCAGTGAAACCCCGCAGCCGTGGGGGAACACCATATATTTT; cdr3_aa: CASSETPQPWGNTIYF
d_call: -; cdr3_length: 17; clone_size: -; j_call: TRBJ2-6; v_call: TRBV27; cdr3_nt: TGTGCCAGCAGTTTATGGCCTCGAAGGGATGGGGCCAACGTCCTGACTTTC; cdr3_aa: CASSLWPRRDGANVLTF
d_call: TRBD2; cdr3_length: 15; clone_size: few; j_call: TRBJ2-1; v_call: TRBV11-1; cdr3_nt: TGTGCCAGCAGCTTCCGACTAGCGGGGGGTGTGGAGCAGTTCTTC; cdr3_aa: CASSFRLAGGVEQFF
d_call: -; cdr3_length: 16; clone_size: -; j_call: TRBJ2-1; v_call: TRBV11-2; cdr3_nt: TGTGCCAGCAGCTCCCCGAGGGGGAGGGTCTACAATGAGCAGTTCTTC; cdr3_aa: CASSSPRGRVYNEQFF
d_call: TRBD1; cdr3_length: 18; clone_size: once; j_call: TRBJ2-2; v_call: TRBV7-3; cdr3_nt: TGTGCCAGCAGCTTACTCGCCGGGGGACAGGGGCTCACCGGGGAGCTGTTTTTT; cdr3_aa: CASSLLAGGQGLTGELFF
d_call: -; cdr3_length: 15; clone_size: -; j_call: TRBJ2-4; v_call: TRBV5-1; cdr3_nt: TGCGCCAGCAGCTTGACTGGGGGTGCCAAAAACATTCAGTACTTC; cdr3_aa: CASSLTGGAKNIQYF
d_call: TRBD2; cdr3_length: 15; clone_size: -; j_call: TRBJ2-2; v_call: TRBV5-1; cdr3_nt: TGCGCCAGCAGCTTGGTAGCTAGCGGGACCGGGGAGCTGTTTTTT; cdr3_aa: CASSLVASGTGELFF
d_call: -; cdr3_length: 18; clone_size: once; j_call: TRBJ1-3; v_call: TRBV5-6; cdr3_nt: TGTGCCAGCAGCTTGGCCAAGGGGAGGGAGCGGTCTGGAAACACCATATATTTT; cdr3_aa: CASSLAKGRERSGNTIYF
d_call: TRBD2; cdr3_length: 16; clone_size: -; j_call: TRBJ2-5; v_call: TRBV2; cdr3_nt: TGTGCCAGCATTCGGGAAGGACTAGCGGGCAAAGAGACCCAGTACTTC; cdr3_aa: CASIREGLAGKETQYF
d_call: -; cdr3_length: 11; clone_size: -; j_call: TRBJ2-7; v_call: TRBV7-9; cdr3_nt: TGTGCCCGGAGGGGGGTGGGCGAGCAGTACTTC; cdr3_aa: CARRGVGEQYF
d_call: -; cdr3_length: 12; clone_size: -; j_call: TRBJ1-3; v_call: TRBV29-1; cdr3_nt: TGCAGCGTTGGCTTCTCTGGAAACACCATATATTTT; cdr3_aa: CSVGFSGNTIYF
d_call: -; cdr3_length: 13; clone_size: -; j_call: TRBJ2-3; v_call: TRBV6-5; cdr3_nt: TGTGCCAGCAGGCGGGGACACTCGGATACGCAGTATTTT; cdr3_aa: CASRRGHSDTQYF
d_call: -; cdr3_length: 14; clone_size: -; j_call: TRBJ2-1; v_call: TRBV25-1; cdr3_nt: TGTGCCAGCAGTGGGGCGGGCGATGGGAATGAGCAGTTCTTC; cdr3_aa: CASSGAGDGNEQFF
d_call: -; cdr3_length: 15; clone_size: -; j_call: TRBJ2-3; v_call: TRBV2; cdr3_nt: TGTGCCAGCAAGGTAGCGGACCTCAGCACAGATACGCAGTATTTT; cdr3_aa: CASKVADLSTDTQYF
d_call: -; cdr3_length: 15; clone_size: -; j_call: TRBJ2-1; v_call: TRBV7-2; cdr3_nt: TGTGCCAGCAGCTTAAATCCGGGCCTCTACAATGAGCAGTTCTTC; cdr3_aa: CASSLNPGLYNEQFF
d_call: TRBD2; cdr3_length: 19; clone_size: -; j_call: TRBJ2-5; v_call: TRBV14; cdr3_nt: TGTGCCAGCAGCCAAGATTCGACCTTGACTAGCGGGATTCAAGAGACCCAGTACTTC; cdr3_aa: CASSQDSTLTSGIQETQYF
d_call: -; cdr3_length: 12; clone_size: -; j_call: TRBJ1-3; v_call: TRBV12-3/TRBV12-4; cdr3_nt: TGTGCCAGCAGGGTGTCAAGTCGCACCATATATTTT; cdr3_aa: CASRVSSRTIYF
d_call: -; cdr3_length: 17; clone_size: -; j_call: TRBJ2-1; v_call: TRBV3-1/TRBV3-2; cdr3_nt: TGTGCCAGCAGCCACCCCAGCGGGACAAGCTCCTACAATGAGCAGTTCTTC; cdr3_aa: CASSHPSGTSSYNEQFF
d_call: -; cdr3_length: 15; clone_size: -; j_call: TRBJ2-2; v_call: TRBV28; cdr3_nt: TGTGCCAGCAGTTCGGGCAGGGCAGACACCGGGGAGCTGTTTTTT; cdr3_aa: CASSSGRADTGELFF
d_call: TRBD2; cdr3_length: 15; clone_size: -; j_call: TRBJ2-1; v_call: TRBV6-5; cdr3_nt: TGTGCCAGCAAGGGTAGCGGGAACTCCTACAATGAGCAGTTCTTC; cdr3_aa: CASKGSGNSYNEQFF
d_call: -; cdr3_length: 14; clone_size: -; j_call: TRBJ2-5; v_call: TRBV6-5; cdr3_nt: TGTGCCAGCAGTTCCCTCGCCAGGGTGGAGACCCAGTACTTC; cdr3_aa: CASSSLARVETQYF
d_call: TRBD2; cdr3_length: 15; clone_size: -; j_call: TRBJ2-1; v_call: TRBV6-2/TRBV6-3; cdr3_nt: TGTGCCAGCAGTCTACTAGCGGGAGGCGTGGTTGAGCAGTTCTTC; cdr3_aa: CASSLLAGGVVEQFF
d_call: -; cdr3_length: 18; clone_size: -; j_call: TRBJ2-3; v_call: TRBV21-1; cdr3_nt: TGTGCCAGCAGCAAACAACAGAAAGTGAATTATAGCACAGATACGCAGTATTTT; cdr3_aa: CASSKQQKVNYSTDTQYF
d_call: TRBD2; cdr3_length: 15; clone_size: -; j_call: TRBJ2-3; v_call: TRBV7-9; cdr3_nt: TGTGCCAGCAGACGGGGACTAGAGAACACAGATACGCAGTATTTT; cdr3_aa: CASRRGLENTDTQYF
d_call: -; cdr3_length: 13; clone_size: once; j_call: TRBJ2-3; v_call: TRBV29-1; cdr3_nt: TGCAGCGGAAGCGGACGAAACACAGATACGCAGTATTTT; cdr3_aa: CSGSGRNTDTQYF